This passage covers 30 T cell receptor beta chains from one sample sequenced in a study of T cell responses to AZD1222 COVID-19 vaccine. Sequenced by immunoSEQ multiplex PCR; TCRdb stores in-frame clones only, minus some. The data show approximately 130,000 clones, nearly 95% seen once. The sample was peripheral blood, taken on day 0 of AZD1222 vaccination. The receptors shown here come from an adult in good health.

This chain uses TRBV5-4 with TRBJ1-6; D uncertain. CDR1 SGHNT and CDR2 YYREEE come from the germline V gene (reference sequence). This CDR3 is 13 amino acids long. V was clipped by 0 bases and J by 8 bases, with 6 bases between them. The CDR3 bases are TGTGCCAGCAGCTTGGGAGTTGATTCACCCCTCCACTTT. It yields the protein CASSLGVDSPLHF.

The chain recombines TRBV10-3 with TRBJ2-1; D unresolved. Deletions cut 10 bases from V and 3 bases from J, with 7 bases between. Per the germline V gene, CDR1 is ENHRY and CDR2 is SYGVKD. There are 11 residues in the CDR3. The CDR3 here is CATADYNEQFF. CDR3 DNA: TGTGCCACCGCCGACTACAATGAGCAGTTCTTC.

In its sample, this clone was seen once. For the CDR3, the DNA is TGTGCCAGCAGTAAGGAACCAACTAATGAAAAACTGTTTTTT. This encodes CASSKEPTNEKLFF. The chain employs TRBV6-5 and TRBJ1-4, with D hard to call. The germline V and J ends were trimmed by 5 bases and 0 bases, with 7 bases remaining between them. The CDR3 has 14 residues. Germline assignment: CDR1 MNHEY and CDR2 SVGAGI.

The rearrangement links TRBV7-6 to TRBJ1-2; D gene ambiguous. This CDR3 comprises 16 residues. Between the trimmed V and J ends, which lost 1 base and 3 bases, there was a span of 15 bases. Germline CDR1 SGHVS, CDR2 FNYEAQ. The CDR3 coding sequence is TGTGCCAGCAGCTTAGGGGTCCGGGAATCCCACTATGGCTACACCTTC. The encoded protein is CASSLGVRESHYGYTF.

V usage is TRBV5-1 and J usage is TRBJ2-3; 11 positions match TRBD2. V shed 5 bases, J shed 0 bases, and the junction held 8 bases outside the gene matches. The CDR3 length is 17 residues. CDR1 is SGHRS, CDR2 YFSETQ, per germline. The CDR3 loop is CASSPLAGGSSTDTQYF. The CDR3 DNA follows: TGCGCCAGCAGTCCGCTAGCGGGGGGTTCTAGCACAGATACGCAGTATTTT.

This chain uses TRBV5-8 with TRBJ1-6; the match to TRBD1 covers 8 bases. The junction had 9 bases not matched to a gene; V was cut back by 1 base and J by 0 bases. The CDR3 length is 19 residues. Germline V gene lookup returns CDR1 SGHTS and CDR2 YDEGEE. The CDR3 nucleotides are TGTGCCAGCAGCTTGAGATATGGACAGGGTGACTCCTATAATTCACCCCTCCACTTT. Its protein is CASSLRYGQGDSYNSPLHF.

The V gene is TRBV9, the J gene TRBJ1-4; 8 nucleotides match TRBD1. Germline lookup yields CDR1 SGDLS and CDR2 YYNGEE. Trimming cost V 3 bases and J 8 bases; bases outside gene matches: 9. The CDR3 runs 15 residues. CDR3: CASSAGGGVWEKLFF. In DNA, the CDR3 is TGTGCCAGCAGCGCAGGGGGCGGGGTGTGGGAAAAACTGTTTTTT.

In DNA, the CDR3 is TGTGCCAGCAAAGGCCAGCCAGGGGAGGCCGGCTACACCTTC. As protein: CASKGQPGEAGYTF. The rearrangement uses TRBV2 and TRBJ1-2, with D possibly being TRBD1 (6 bases). CDR1 and CDR2 (germline): SNHLY, FYNNEI. This CDR3 contains 14 residues. V lost 7 bases and J lost 8, with 20 bases in between.

The rearrangement uses TRBV14 and TRBJ1-1, with no clear D. This CDR3 is 15 amino acids long. Trimming removed 1 base at V and 0 bases at J, with 9 bases between. CDR1 and CDR2 from the germline V gene are SGHDN and FVKESK. The CDR3, as DNA: TGTGCCAGCAGCCAAGTTCGAAGCATGAACACTGAAGCTTTCTTT. It yields the protein CASSQVRSMNTEAFF.

The chain carries TRBV19 and TRBJ1-1; D unclear. The germline V gene encodes CDR1 LNHDA and CDR2 SQIVND (reference sequence). V was shortened by 1 base and J by 6 bases, with 12 bases between the two germline ends. The CDR3 has 14 amino acids. In nucleotides, the CDR3 is TGTGCCAGTAGTATAGCCAAGAAGCGGGCTGAAGCTTTCTTT. It is translated as CASSIAKKRAEAFF.

The gene calls are TRBV7-9 and TRBJ1-5; D not resolved. Trimming pared 5 bases from V and 4 bases from J, leaving 9 bases between. CDR1 and CDR2 (germline): SEHNR, FQNEAQ (reference sequence). This CDR3 comprises 13 residues. CDR3 DNA: TGTGCCAGCAGCCTGGACTGGAATCAGCCCCAGCATTTT. Translating it yields CASSLDWNQPQHF.

This clone is a singleton in its sample. The rearrangement links TRBV10-3 to TRBJ1-2; the match to TRBD1 covers 10 bases. CDR3 length: 13 residues. V lost 10 bases and J lost 6; bases outside the gene matches: 8. The germline V gene encodes CDR1 ENHRY and CDR2 SYGVKD. CDR3 residues: CATSKGTGDGYTF. The CDR3 DNA sequence: TGTGCCACCTCCAAAGGGACAGGGGATGGCTACACCTTC.

The chain recombines TRBV6-5 with TRBJ1-5; the D gene is possibly TRBD1 (5 bases). The germline CDR1 and CDR2 sequences are MNHEY and SVGAGI. CDR3 length: 15 amino acids. V was clipped by 4 bases and J by 4 bases, with 14 bases between them. The CDR3 loop reads CASSSEGPKNQPQHF. The CDR3, as DNA: TGTGCCAGCAGTTCGGAGGGGCCCAAAAATCAGCCCCAGCATTTT.

This sequence joins TRBV6-2 or TRBV6-3 and TRBJ2-3; 7 positions match TRBD2. Germline V gives CDR1 MNHEY, CDR2 SVGEGT. The CDR3 covers 15 residues. J was trimmed by 5 bases and V by 2 bases; bases with no gene match: 7. The CDR3 is CASSYPRREGDTQYF. The CDR3 DNA reads TGTGCCAGCAGTTACCCGCGCAGGGAGGGAGATACGCAGTATTTT.

Details on this clone: This sample also contains other DNA sequences that code for the same CDR3. CDR3 coding DNA: TGTGCCAGTAGCCCGGGACAGGGAAACTATGGCTACACCTTC. Encoded protein: CASSPGQGNYGYTF. V is TRBV19 and J is TRBJ1-2; 9 bases are shared with TRBD1. Germline-derived CDR1 and CDR2 are LNHDA and SQIVND (reference sequence). CDR3 length equals 14 residues. V lost 6 bases and J lost 2; bases outside the gene matches: 4. Full variable domain (rest looked up from reference TRBV19 and TRBJ1-2): DGGITQSPKYLFRKEGQNVTLSCEQNLNHDAMYWYRQDPGQGLRLIYYSQIVNDFQKGDIAEGYSVSREKKESFPLTVTSAQKNPTAFYLCASSPGQGNYGYTFGSGTRLTVV.

This rearrangement joins TRBV3-1 (or the pseudogene TRBV3-2) to TRBJ1-2; tentatively, D is TRBD1 (5 bases). The germline V gene has CDR1 LGHDT and CDR2 YNNKEL (reference sequence). V was clipped by 0 bases and J by 4 bases, with 18 bases between them. The CDR3 is 17 residues long. CDR3 bases: TGTGCCAGCAGCCAAGATACAATCCTACCTGGGGGCTATGGCTACACCTTC. This encodes CASSQDTILPGGYGYTF.

The genes are TRBV29-1 and TRBJ1-1, with D unresolved. The germline CDR1 and CDR2 sequences are SQVTM and ANQGSEA. The CDR3 has 14 amino acids. Trimming took 6 bases from V and 0 from J, leaving 14 bases between them. CDR3 loop: CSVNPHGVNTEAFF. CDR3 nucleotides: TGCAGCGTCAACCCCCATGGGGTGAACACTGAAGCTTTCTTT.

This clone was counted a single time. The rearrangement uses TRBV5-1 and TRBJ1-5; no firm D call. CDR1 is SGHRS, CDR2 YFSETQ, per germline. This CDR3 has 13 residues. V lost 2 bases and J lost 4, with 7 bases in between. Here the CDR3 DNA reads TGCGCCAGCAGCTTAACCGGAAATCAGCCCCAGCATTTT. Encoded protein: CASSLTGNQPQHF.

This rearrangement joins TRBV6-6 to TRBJ1-1, with 7 bases aligning to TRBD1. In germline, CDR1 is MNHNY, CDR2 SVGAGI (reference sequence). The CDR3 runs 14 residues. V trimming: 0 bases; J trimming: 6 bases; junction bases outside the gene matches: 4. Here the CDR3 reads CASSYSGTEAEAFF. The CDR3 region has the DNA TGTGCCAGCAGTTACTCAGGGACAGAAGCTGAAGCTTTCTTT.

The chain links TRBV12-3 or TRBV12-4 to TRBJ1-1; no firm D call. This CDR3 comprises 13 residues. V lost 3 bases, J lost 4 bases, and 9 bases lay in between. The CDR3 nucleotides are TGTGCCAGCAGTTTGGGGATTGGCACTGAAGCTTTCTTT. Encoded protein: CASSLGIGTEAFF.

This sequence joins TRBV28 and TRBJ2-7; D perhaps matches TRBD2 (5 bases). This CDR3 spans 13 amino acids. Germline V gene sequence: CDR1 MDHEN, CDR2 SYDVKM. V was clipped by 3 bases and J by 2 bases, with 8 bases between them. This CDR3 is CASSFLATYEQYF. The DNA for the CDR3 is TGTGCCAGCAGTTTCCTAGCCACCTACGAGCAGTACTTC.

The chain employs TRBV25-1 and TRBJ2-1; 12 nucleotides match TRBD2. This CDR3 is built from 17 residues. The V gene's germline CDR1 is MGHDK and CDR2 SYGVNS. V gave up 5 bases and J gave up 4 bases; unmatched junction bases: 9. The CDR3 loop is CASSPRTGTSGYNEQFF. The CDR3 DNA sequence: TGTGCCAGCAGTCCCAGGACCGGGACTAGCGGGTACAATGAGCAGTTCTTC.

This chain links TRBV7-9 with TRBJ1-3, with D possibly TRBD1 on 6 matching bases. Trimming pared 4 bases from V and 0 bases from J, leaving 22 bases between. The CDR3 totals 19 residues. CDR1 and CDR2 (germline): SEHNR, FQNEAQ (reference sequence). CDR3 nucleotides: TGTGCCAGCAGCTCCGGGATTATGACCGACAGGATCTCTGGAAACACCATATATTTT. It encodes CASSSGIMTDRISGNTIYF.

The chain carries TRBV5-6 and TRBJ2-2, with TRBD1 matching 11 bases. CDR3 length equals 16 residues. V lost 3 bases and J lost 6; bases outside the gene matches: 7. Germline lookup yields CDR1 SGHDT and CDR2 YYEEEE. CDR3 residues: CASSSRDRGFPGELFF. CDR3 coding DNA: TGTGCCAGCAGCTCCCGGGACAGGGGGTTTCCCGGGGAGCTGTTTTTT.

The gene calls are TRBV7-9 and TRBJ2-7; no reliable D call. V was pared by 4 bases and J by 4 bases, with 8 bases between. Germline V gene data show CDR1 as SEHNR and CDR2 as FQNEAQ (reference sequence). The CDR3 loop spans 12 amino acids. CDR3 sequence: CASSYGSYEQYF. CDR3 in DNA: TGTGCCAGCAGCTATGGCAGTTACGAGCAGTACTTC.

The CDR3 spells CASSRGAELSPLHF. CDR3 bases: TGTGCCAGTAGTAGGGGGGCGGAACTTTCACCCCTCCACTTT. The V gene is TRBV19, the J gene TRBJ1-6, with D possibly TRBD1 on 6 matching bases. Germline assignment: CDR1 LNHDA and CDR2 SQIVND (reference sequence). The CDR3 is made up of 14 amino acids. V shed 4 bases and J shed 9 bases, with 13 bases lying between them.

In nucleotides, the CDR3 is TGTGCCAGCAGTCCGACCCTGGGACAGTATAATTCACCCCTCCACTTT. Its protein is CASSPTLGQYNSPLHF. The chain carries TRBV6-6 and TRBJ1-6, with 7 nucleotides matching TRBD1. Germline V CDR1 and CDR2: MNHNY, SVGAGI (reference sequence). The ends lost 5 bases at V and 4 bases at J; junction bases unmatched: 8. The CDR3 is 16 residues long.

Note on this clone: Since the CDR3 does not end with the conserved phenylalanine or tryptophan, this likely comes from a read error. This CDR3 is CASSVEGRYGYTL. In DNA form, the CDR3 reads TGTGCCAGCAGCGTCGAGGGGCGGTATGGCTACACCCTC. This chain links TRBV6-5 with TRBJ1-2, with D possibly matching TRBD1 (5 bases). The CDR3 is 13 amino acids. V was clipped by 6 bases and J by 5 bases, with 13 bases between them. Germline V gives CDR1 MNHEY, CDR2 SVGAGI.

This clone was detected only once. The chain recombines TRBV5-1 with TRBJ1-1; possibly TRBD1 for D (5 bases). Germline values: CDR1 SGHRS, CDR2 YFSETQ. The CDR3 has 13 amino acids. Trimming cost V 1 base and J 3 bases, with 7 bases left between them. CDR3 sequence: CASSLSTDTEAFF. The CDR3 nucleotides read TGCGCCAGCAGCTTGTCGACAGACACTGAAGCTTTCTTT.

This clone has a single count. The rearrangement joins TRBV7-9 to TRBJ1-2; a weak D match, TRBD1 (6 bases). CDR3 size: 18 residues. Trimming removed 1 base at V and 2 bases at J, with 20 bases between. Germline CDR1 reads SEHNR; CDR2 reads FQNEAQ (reference sequence). Here the CDR3 DNA reads TGTGCCAGCAGCTTAGGATCTGGCGTTGGCCAGGGGAACTATGGCTACACCTTC. Translated: CASSLGSGVGQGNYGYTF.